This T cell receptor (beta chain) comes out of a study of technical replicates of blood from a handful of donors. Assay: immunoSEQ multiplex PCR; the TCRdb copy retains only in-frame clones and omits some. Among around 81,000 clones, 81% were seen once, and the ten largest hold 3% to 5%. Trimming left V 6 bases short and J 7 bases short, with 22 bases between. This CDR3 is 15 amino acids long. The V gene's germline CDR1 is KGHSH and CDR2 LQKENI. The chain employs TRBV18 and TRBJ2-7; D not resolved. The sample consisted of PBMCs. This clonotype was obtained from a human donor in good health. Some clones in this sample may be carry-over from other donors' samples. The CDR3 DNA reads TGTGCCAGCTCGCCTATGGAGACTGAGGTCCGGGAGCAGTACTTC. Protein product: CASSPMETEVREQYF.